One and the same sample provided the 20 T cell receptor beta chains below, sequenced in a study of OX40 agonist ivuxolimab in advanced cancers. TCRdb's copy holds only in-frame clones and misses some; the assay was immunoSEQ multiplex PCR. The sample has 55,000 to 85,000 clones, approximately 90% seen once. Here the sequenced sample was CD4+ or CD8+ T cells sorted from blood, taken in a trial of the OX40 agonist ivuxolimab. These receptor sequences come from an adult with an advanced solid tumor such as melanoma, head and neck, liver or kidney cancer.

This sequence joins TRBV6-5 and TRBJ2-3; D perhaps matches TRBD2 (6 bases). The V end was cut by 5 bases, the J end by 9 bases, with 9 bases between. This CDR3 has 11 residues. Germline CDR1 reads MNHEY; CDR2 reads SVGAGI. In DNA form, the CDR3 reads TGTGCCAGCAGTCTGGAGGGGACGCAGTATTTT. Translation gives CASSLEGTQYF.

This chain connects TRBV4-2 to TRBJ2-5, with 10 bases fitting TRBD2. The junction had 9 bases not matched to a gene; V was cut back by 1 base and J by 4 bases. Germline V gene data show CDR1 as LGHNA and CDR2 as YNFKEQ. There are 17 residues in the CDR3. DNA of the CDR3: TGTGCCAGCAGCCAAGTCCCAGCGGGGGGGACAGGAGAGACCCAGTACTTC. It yields the protein CASSQVPAGGTGETQYF.

V usage is TRBV6-5 and J usage is TRBJ2-2; 8 positions match TRBD2. V gave up 0 bases and J gave up 7 bases; unmatched junction bases: 7. In germline, CDR1 is MNHEY, CDR2 SVGAGI. This CDR3 contains 16 residues. The CDR3 DNA follows: TGTGCCAGCAGTTACTCTCTCGGGGGGGGCATCGGGGAGCTGTTTTTT. Its protein product is CASSYSLGGGIGELFF.

Only a few counts were recorded for this clone. The gene calls are TRBV5-1 and TRBJ2-3, with D unresolved. Germline V gene data show CDR1 as SGHRS and CDR2 as YFSETQ. The V and J ends lost 0 bases and 2 bases respectively, with 7 bases between them. The CDR3 is made up of 14 amino acids. The CDR3 sequence: CASSLVMITDTQYF. CDR3 nucleotides: TGCGCCAGCAGCTTGGTTATGATCACAGATACGCAGTATTTT.

This clone was detected a few times. The chain has TRBV18 and TRBJ1-2, with D possibly TRBD1 on 6 matching bases. CDR1 and CDR2 from the germline V gene are KGHSH and LQKENI. V was shortened by 0 bases and J by 4 bases, with 12 bases between the two germline ends. This CDR3 contains 15 residues. The CDR3: CASSPPGGGRYGYTF. DNA of the CDR3: TGTGCCAGCTCACCACCGGGGGGCGGGCGCTATGGCTACACCTTC.

Concerning this clone itself: An end of the junction does not agree with germline; a read error may underlie this. The rearrangement uses TRBV15 and TRBJ1-6; TRBD1 agrees at 11 bases. In germline, CDR1 is LNHNV, CDR2 YYDKDF (reference sequence). CDR3 length: 15 residues. The CDR3 region is CATRRGGQGDSPLHF. Here the CDR3 DNA reads TGTGCCACCAGAAGAGGGGGACAGGGGGATTCACCCCTCCACTTT.

Relative to its sample, this clone is medium-sized. This chain's CDR3 is CASSISKPRAGQMEQPQHF. The CDR3 DNA reads as TGTGCCAGCAGCATTTCTAAGCCGCGTGCAGGGCAGATGGAACAGCCCCAGCATTTT. J is TRBJ1-5 and V is TRBV21-1; TRBD1 is the table's D call and was not checked against the DNA. TRBV21-1 is termed a pseudogene. The CDR3 length is 19 residues.

The V and J genes are TRBV18 and TRBJ2-5; D may match TRBD1 or TRBD2 (5 bases each). Deletions cut 3 bases from V and 5 bases from J, with 16 bases between. Germline-derived CDR1 and CDR2 are KGHSH and LQKENI. This CDR3 has 15 residues. CDR3 amino acids: CASSPPSRAGETQYF. The CDR3, as DNA: TGTGCCAGCTCACCCCCTAGCAGGGCTGGGGAGACCCAGTACTTC.

The V call is TRBV10-1, the J call TRBJ2-1, with 9 bases that match TRBD1. CDR3 length equals 15 residues. Germline trimming cut 4 bases from V and 9 bases from J; bases unmatched to any gene: 10. The germline CDR1 and CDR2 sequences are WNHNN and SYGVQD (reference sequence). The CDR3 coding sequence is TGCGCCAGCAGTGCCTCCGGGACAGGGTGGGGTGAGCAGTTCTTC. Its protein product is CASSASGTGWGEQFF.

The rearrangement uses TRBV9 and TRBJ2-7, with D tentatively TRBD2 (5 bases). The CDR3 spans 14 residues. The germline CDR1 and CDR2 sequences are SGDLS and YYNGEE. V lost 2 bases to trimming and J lost 6 bases, with 15 bases between them. CDR3 nucleotides: TGTGCCAGCAGCGTCGGGAACTCGGGTGGCGAGCAGTACTTC. Translating it yields CASSVGNSGGEQYF.

The V call is TRBV4-3, the J call TRBJ2-3; D possibly corresponds to TRBD1 (5 bases). Trimming removed 4 bases from V and 5 bases from J, with 16 bases in between. Germline V gives CDR1 LGHNA, CDR2 YSLEER. The length of the CDR3 is 15 residues. The CDR3 is CASSPHPDIRDTQYF. The CDR3 DNA reads TGCGCCAGCAGCCCTCATCCGGACATAAGAGATACGCAGTATTTT.

The chain recombines TRBV21-1 with TRBJ1-1; the DNA was not compared with TRBD1, the D call given in the table. TRBV21-1 is marked as a pseudogene. This CDR3 spans 15 amino acids. The CDR3 spells CASSNTQGSGTEAFF. The CDR3 bases are TGTGCCAGCAGCAACACACAGGGGTCGGGCACTGAAGCTTTCTTT.

CDR3 nucleotides: TGTGCCAGCAGCTTGGGGGACAGCCGGGACATTCAGTACTTC. Its translation: CASSLGDSRDIQYF. V and J are TRBV5-4 and TRBJ2-4; the match to TRBD1 covers 7 bases. The J segment lost 8 bases and the V segment lost 0 bases, leaving 5 bases of the junction unmatched. The CDR3 spans 14 residues. Germline V gene data show CDR1 as SGHNT and CDR2 as YYREEE (reference sequence).

This clone was seen a few times. The chain has TRBV5-6 and TRBJ2-7; D not resolved. V was trimmed by 5 bases and J by 1 base, leaving 13 bases between them. The CDR3 is made up of 14 amino acids. The germline CDR1 and CDR2 sequences are SGHDT and YYEEEE. The CDR3 region is CASRKVGKSYEQYF. In nucleotides, the CDR3 is TGTGCCAGCAGAAAGGTGGGGAAATCCTACGAGCAGTACTTC.

V is TRBV5-1 and J is TRBJ2-5, with D perhaps matching TRBD2 (5 bases). Germline V lookup: CDR1 SGHRS, CDR2 YFSETQ. This CDR3 has 18 residues. With 0 bases removed from V and 9 bases from J, the gap between germline ends came to 27 bases. The CDR3 is CASSLALGPKSGNGAQYF. The CDR3 DNA reads as TGCGCCAGCAGCTTGGCGCTCGGCCCCAAGTCGGGGAATGGGGCCCAGTACTTC.

The rearrangement links TRBV5-4 to TRBJ2-1; D perhaps matches TRBD2 (5 bases). The ends were cut back, 1 base at V and 9 bases at J, with 8 bases in the middle. This CDR3 region has 12 residues. Per germline, CDR1 SGHNT and CDR2 YYREEE (reference sequence). In DNA form, the CDR3 reads TGTGCCAGCAGCTTGACTAGAACTGAGCAGTTCTTC. It yields the protein CASSLTRTEQFF.

About this clone: Germline is not matched at one junction end, which may reflect a read error. The chain uses TRBV28 and TRBJ2-1; 10 positions agree with TRBD1. The CDR3 runs to 16 residues. Germline CDR1 reads MDHEN; CDR2 reads SYDVKM. The CDR3 reads CASSLRDRGRYRARIF. Here the CDR3 DNA reads TGTGCCAGCAGTCTCCGGGACAGGGGCCGTTATAGAGCAAGGATCTTC.

For the CDR3, the DNA is TGTGCCAGCAGCTTAGATCTGGACAATGAGCAGTTCTTC. It codes for CASSLDLDNEQFF. The rearrangement uses TRBV11-2 and TRBJ2-1; D uncertain. The germline V gene has CDR1 SGHAT and CDR2 FQNNGV. This CDR3 spans 13 amino acids. The germline V and J ends were trimmed by 0 bases and 5 bases, with 5 bases remaining between them.

The chain recombines TRBV2 with TRBJ1-1, with D possibly being TRBD1 (6 bases). This CDR3 has 13 residues. Per the germline V gene, CDR1 is SNHLY and CDR2 is FYNNEI. Trimming shortened V by 8 bases and J by 5 bases, and 15 bases separated the two germline ends. The CDR3 region is CASDLDSATEAFF. For the CDR3, the DNA is TGTGCCAGCGACCTGGACAGCGCTACTGAAGCTTTCTTT.

This chain uses TRBV18 with TRBJ1-1; 7 bases are a match to TRBD1. V trimming: 1 base; J trimming: 0 bases; junction bases outside the gene matches: 11. Germline lookup yields CDR1 KGHSH and CDR2 LQKENI. The CDR3 loop spans 18 amino acids. The CDR3 DNA is TGTGCCAGCTCACCACGGTCCGGTCAGGGGGGATTGAACACTGAAGCTTTCTTT. It encodes CASSPRSGQGGLNTEAFF.